These T cell receptor beta chains were read from a single sample in a study of cytomegalovirus exposure and HLA in healthy donors. The data were produced by immunoSEQ multiplex PCR, yet TCRdb's version contains in-frame clones alone and is incomplete. The sample contains about 83,000 clones, 81% of which appear only once. The sample taken for sequencing was PBMCs. These receptors all stem from a woman aged 25 to 39 in good health and CMV-seronegative. Each CDR3 is given with its conserved first and last residue. D genes are given only for firm matches. Not every row has a clone size; where given, it reads once, few, many or a size class.

clone_size d_call j_call v_call cdr3_nt cdr3_aa
- - TRBJ1-5 TRBV7-9 TGTGCCAGCAGCTTAGAGGGGACTCCCAAGCCCCAGCATTTT CASSLEGTPKPQHF
- - TRBJ2-3 TRBV25-1 TGTGCCAGCCTGGGGAGGGGGACAGATACGCAGTATTTT CASLGRGTDTQYF
few - TRBJ1-6 TRBV11-2 TGTGCCAGCAGCACTCCTCCCTCCGGTTCACCCCTCCACTTT CASSTPPSGSPLHF
once - TRBJ1-4 TRBV11-2 TGTGCCAGCAGCTCCCTCTCCCTCGGGAGAATCCATGAAAAACTGTTTTTT CASSSLSLGRIHEKLFF
- - TRBJ2-1 TRBV2 TGTGCCAGCAGTGAATCTGGGGGGTACAATGAGCAGTTCTTC CASSESGGYNEQFF
- TRBD2 TRBJ2-3 TRBV13 TGTGCCAGCAGCCAGTGGGGACTAGCCCTCGGATCCACAGATACGCAGTATTTT CASSQWGLALGSTDTQYF
- TRBD2 TRBJ2-7 TRBV7-2 TGTGCCAGCAGACTAGCGGGAGTCTACGAGCAGTACTTC CASRLAGVYEQYF
- TRBD1 TRBJ1-2 TRBV5-1 TGCGCCAGCAGCTTGGAAGGGACAGGAAACTATGGCTACACCTTC CASSLEGTGNYGYTF
- TRBD1 TRBJ1-5 TRBV10-3 TGTGCCATCGGGACAGGGGCGGACCAGCCCCAGCATTTT CAIGTGADQPQHF
- TRBD1 TRBJ2-7 TRBV29-1 TGCAGCGTTGAGATGGACAGGGGGACCGAGCAGTACTTC CSVEMDRGTEQYF
- - TRBJ1-4 TRBV5-1 TGCGCCAGCGGCCAGCCAAGGGGGTCAACTAATGAAAAACTGTTTTTT CASGQPRGSTNEKLFF
few - TRBJ2-5 TRBV7-2 TGTGCCAGCAGCTTAGGGGGGGCGGGGGCACGAAAGACCCAGTACTTC CASSLGGAGARKTQYF
- - TRBJ1-2 TRBV27 TGTGCCAGCAGTTCAACTATTCAGGGTAACTATGGCTACACCTTC CASSSTIQGNYGYTF
- - TRBJ2-7 TRBV28 TGTGCCAGCAGTTTCAGATCGTACCGGGACACACAGATCGAGCAGTACTTC CASSFRSYRDTQIEQYF
- - TRBJ2-3 TRBV6-6 TGTGCCAGCAGTTACGGGGGCCCAGATACGCAGTATTTT CASSYGGPDTQYF
- - TRBJ1-4 TRBV4-3 TGCGCCAGCAGCCAAGATCGGGGGGGCGCGGGTGAAAAACTGTTTTTT CASSQDRGGAGEKLFF
- - TRBJ2-3 TRBV2 TGTGCCAGCACCCCCGGAGTTTTTACAGATACGCAGTATTTT CASTPGVFTDTQYF
- - TRBJ1-2 TRBV28 TGTGCCAGCAGTTCGGGGGGCTATGGCTACACCTTC CASSSGGYGYTF